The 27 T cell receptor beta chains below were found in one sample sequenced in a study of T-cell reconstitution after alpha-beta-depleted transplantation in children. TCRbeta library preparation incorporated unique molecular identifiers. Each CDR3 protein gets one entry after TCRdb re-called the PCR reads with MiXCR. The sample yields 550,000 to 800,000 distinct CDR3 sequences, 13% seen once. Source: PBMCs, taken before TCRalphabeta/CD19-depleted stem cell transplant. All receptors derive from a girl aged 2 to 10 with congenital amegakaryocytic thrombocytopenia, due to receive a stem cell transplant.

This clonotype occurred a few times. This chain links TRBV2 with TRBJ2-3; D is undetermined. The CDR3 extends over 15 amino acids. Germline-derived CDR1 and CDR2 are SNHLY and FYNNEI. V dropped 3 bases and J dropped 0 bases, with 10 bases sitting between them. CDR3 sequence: CASSDPGVSTDTQYF. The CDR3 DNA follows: TGTGCCAGCAGTGACCCAGGAGTTAGCACAGATACGCAGTATTTT.

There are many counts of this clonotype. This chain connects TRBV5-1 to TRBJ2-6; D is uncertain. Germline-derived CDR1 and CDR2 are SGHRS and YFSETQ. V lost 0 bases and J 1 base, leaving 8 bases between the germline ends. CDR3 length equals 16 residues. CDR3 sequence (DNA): TGCGCCAGCAGCTTGGACATGGTTTCTGGGGCCAACGTCCTGACTTTC. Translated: CASSLDMVSGANVLTF.

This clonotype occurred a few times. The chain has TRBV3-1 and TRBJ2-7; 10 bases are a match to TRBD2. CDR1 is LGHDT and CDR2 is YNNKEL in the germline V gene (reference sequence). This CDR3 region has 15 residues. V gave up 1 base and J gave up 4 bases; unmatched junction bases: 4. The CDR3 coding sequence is TGTGCCAGCAGCCAAGGGACTAGCGGCTTATACGAGCAGTACTTC. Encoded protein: CASSQGTSGLYEQYF.

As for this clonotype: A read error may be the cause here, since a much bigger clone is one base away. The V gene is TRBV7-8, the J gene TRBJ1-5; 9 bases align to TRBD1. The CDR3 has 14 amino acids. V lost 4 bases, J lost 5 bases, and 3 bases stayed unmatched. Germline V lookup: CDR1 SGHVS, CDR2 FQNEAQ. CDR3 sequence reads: CASSSGTGYQPQHF. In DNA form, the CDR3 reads TGTGCCAGCAGCTCCGGGACAGGGTATCAGCCCCAGCATTTT.

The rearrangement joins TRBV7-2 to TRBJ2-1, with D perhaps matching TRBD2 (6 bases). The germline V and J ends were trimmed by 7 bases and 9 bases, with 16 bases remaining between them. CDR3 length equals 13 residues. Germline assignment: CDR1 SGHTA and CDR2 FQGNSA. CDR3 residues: CASTRRLGGEQFF. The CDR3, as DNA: TGTGCCAGCACTCGTAGGTTGGGGGGTGAGCAGTTCTTC.

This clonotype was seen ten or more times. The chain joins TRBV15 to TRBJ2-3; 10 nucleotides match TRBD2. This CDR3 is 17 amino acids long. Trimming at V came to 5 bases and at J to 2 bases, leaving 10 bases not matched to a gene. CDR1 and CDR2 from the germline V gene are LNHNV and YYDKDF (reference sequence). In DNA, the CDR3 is TGTGCCACCAGCCGGCTCGGGCTAGCGGGAGTCACAGATACGCAGTATTTT. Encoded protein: CATSRLGLAGVTDTQYF.

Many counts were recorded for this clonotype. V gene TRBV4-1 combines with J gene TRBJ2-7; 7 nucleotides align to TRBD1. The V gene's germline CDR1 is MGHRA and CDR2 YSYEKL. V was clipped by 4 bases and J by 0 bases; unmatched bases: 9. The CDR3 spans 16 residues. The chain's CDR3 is CASSPPSGTDSYEQYF. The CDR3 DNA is TGCGCCAGCAGCCCCCCTTCCGGGACAGACTCCTACGAGCAGTACTTC.

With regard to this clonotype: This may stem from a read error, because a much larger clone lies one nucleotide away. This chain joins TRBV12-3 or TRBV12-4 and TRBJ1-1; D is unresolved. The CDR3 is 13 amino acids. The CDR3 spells CASSPPSNTEVFF. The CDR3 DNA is TGTGCCAGCAGTCCCCCCTCGAACACTGAAGTTTTCTTT.

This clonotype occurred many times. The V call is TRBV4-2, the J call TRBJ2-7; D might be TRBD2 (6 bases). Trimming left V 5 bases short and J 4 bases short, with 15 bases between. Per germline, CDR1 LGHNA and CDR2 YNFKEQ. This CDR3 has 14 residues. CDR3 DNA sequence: TGTGCCAGCAGCGACTCGGGACTGATATACGAGCAGTACTTC. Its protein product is CASSDSGLIYEQYF.

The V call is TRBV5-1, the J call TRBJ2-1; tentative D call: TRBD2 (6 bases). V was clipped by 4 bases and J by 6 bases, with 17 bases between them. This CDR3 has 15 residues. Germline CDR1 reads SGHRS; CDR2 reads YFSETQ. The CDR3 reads CASSQSVGGGNEQFF. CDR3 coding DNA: TGCGCCAGCAGCCAATCGGTGGGGGGAGGCAATGAGCAGTTCTTC.

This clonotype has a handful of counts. The CDR3 region is CATSSMGRNEQFF. For the CDR3, the DNA is TGTGCCACCAGCAGTATGGGGAGGAATGAGCAGTTCTTC. The chain is built from TRBV15 and TRBJ2-1; D possibly corresponds to TRBD2 (6 bases). The CDR3 is 13 amino acids. The ends were cut back, 3 bases at V and 7 bases at J, with 10 bases in the middle. Germline lookup yields CDR1 LNHNV and CDR2 YYDKDF (reference sequence).

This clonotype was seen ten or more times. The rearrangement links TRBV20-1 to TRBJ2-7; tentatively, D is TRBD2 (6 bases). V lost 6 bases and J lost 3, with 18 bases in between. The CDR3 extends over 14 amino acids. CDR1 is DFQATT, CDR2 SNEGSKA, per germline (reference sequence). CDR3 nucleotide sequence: TGCAGTGCCGGTACTCCGGGACTTAACTACGAGCAGTACTTC. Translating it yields CSAGTPGLNYEQYF.

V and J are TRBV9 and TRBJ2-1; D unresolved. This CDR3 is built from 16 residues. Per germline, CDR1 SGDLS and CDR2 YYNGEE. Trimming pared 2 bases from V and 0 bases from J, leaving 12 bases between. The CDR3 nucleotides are TGTGCCAGCAGCGTCCTTGGTTCGAGCTCCTACAATGAGCAGTTCTTC. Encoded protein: CASSVLGSSSYNEQFF.

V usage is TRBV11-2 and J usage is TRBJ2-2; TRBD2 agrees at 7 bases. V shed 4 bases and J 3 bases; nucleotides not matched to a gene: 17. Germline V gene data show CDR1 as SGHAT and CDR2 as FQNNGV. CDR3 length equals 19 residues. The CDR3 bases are TGTGCCAGCAGCTCGTGGCGCTTGCGGGAGATTTCGGACACCGGGGAGCTGTTTTTT. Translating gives CASSSWRLREISDTGELFF.

CDR3 sequence reads: CAWSLTSGYYNEQFF. CDR3 DNA: TGTGCCTGGAGTTTGACTAGCGGGTACTACAATGAGCAGTTCTTC. The chain recombines TRBV30 with TRBJ2-1, with 10 nucleotides matching TRBD2. CDR1 and CDR2 from the germline V gene are GTSNPN and SVGIG (reference sequence). V lost 2 bases, J lost 3 bases, and 4 bases stayed unmatched. The CDR3 has 15 amino acids.

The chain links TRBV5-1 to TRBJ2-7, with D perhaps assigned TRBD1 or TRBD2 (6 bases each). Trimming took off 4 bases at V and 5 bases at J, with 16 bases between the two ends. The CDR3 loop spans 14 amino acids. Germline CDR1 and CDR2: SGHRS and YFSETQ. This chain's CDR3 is CASSRNREEDEQYF. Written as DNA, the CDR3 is TGCGCCAGCAGCAGGAACAGGGAGGAAGACGAGCAGTACTTC.

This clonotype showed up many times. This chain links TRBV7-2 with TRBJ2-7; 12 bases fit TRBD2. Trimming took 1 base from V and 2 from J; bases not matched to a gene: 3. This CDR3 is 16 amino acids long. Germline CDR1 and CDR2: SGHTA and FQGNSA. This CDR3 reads CASSLVLAGGTYEQYF. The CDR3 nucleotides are TGTGCCAGCAGCTTAGTTCTAGCGGGAGGGACCTACGAGCAGTACTTC.

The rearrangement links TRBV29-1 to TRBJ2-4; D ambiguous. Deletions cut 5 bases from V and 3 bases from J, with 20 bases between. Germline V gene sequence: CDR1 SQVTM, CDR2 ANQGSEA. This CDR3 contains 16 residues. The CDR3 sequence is CSVRAPSKTNKNIQYF. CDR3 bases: TGCAGCGTTCGGGCCCCGTCAAAGACAAACAAAAACATTCAGTACTTC.

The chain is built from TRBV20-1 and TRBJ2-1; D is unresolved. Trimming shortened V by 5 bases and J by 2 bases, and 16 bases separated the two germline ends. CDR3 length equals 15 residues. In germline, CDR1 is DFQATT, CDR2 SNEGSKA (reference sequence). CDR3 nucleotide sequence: TGCAGTGCTCCTGGTGATACTACAACCTACAATGAGCAGTTCTTC. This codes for CSAPGDTTTYNEQFF.

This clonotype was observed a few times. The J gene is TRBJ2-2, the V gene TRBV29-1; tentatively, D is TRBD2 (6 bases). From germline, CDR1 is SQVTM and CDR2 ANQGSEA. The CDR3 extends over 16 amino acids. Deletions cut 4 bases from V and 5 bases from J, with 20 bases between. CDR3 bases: TGCAGCGTTGGGTTAGCGGTCGGGGATTCGACCGGGGAGCTGTTTTTT. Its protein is CSVGLAVGDSTGELFF.

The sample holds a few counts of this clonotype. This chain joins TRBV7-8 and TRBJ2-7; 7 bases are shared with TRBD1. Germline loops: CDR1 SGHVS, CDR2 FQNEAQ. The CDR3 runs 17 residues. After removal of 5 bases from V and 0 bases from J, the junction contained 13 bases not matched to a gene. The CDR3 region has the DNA TGTGCCAGCAGCCAACTTATCCCGGGACAGAGCTCCTACGAGCAGTACTTC. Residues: CASSQLIPGQSSYEQYF. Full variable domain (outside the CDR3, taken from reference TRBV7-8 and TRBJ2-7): GAGVSQSPRYKVAKRGQDVALRCDPISGHVSLFWYQQALGQGPEFLTYFQNEAQLDKSGLPSDRFFAERPEGSVSTLKIQRTQQEDSAVYLCASSQLIPGQSSYEQYFGPGTRLTVT.

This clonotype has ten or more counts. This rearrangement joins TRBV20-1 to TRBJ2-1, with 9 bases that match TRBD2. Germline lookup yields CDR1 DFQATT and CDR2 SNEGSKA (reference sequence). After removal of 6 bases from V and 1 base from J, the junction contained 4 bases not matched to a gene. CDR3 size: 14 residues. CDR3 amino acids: CSARLAESYNEQFF. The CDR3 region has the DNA TGCAGTGCCCGACTAGCGGAGTCCTACAATGAGCAGTTCTTC.

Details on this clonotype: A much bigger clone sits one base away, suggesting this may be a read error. CDR3 in DNA: TGCAGTGCTAGAGACTCGGCTAGCGGGCCGTCGAGCTCCTACAATGAGCAGTCCTTC. Protein product: CSARDSASGPSSSYNEQSF. The rearrangement joins TRBV20-1 to TRBJ2-1, with TRBD2 matching over 8 bases. Germline V CDR1 and CDR2: DFQATT, SNEGSKA (reference sequence). CDR3 length equals 19 residues.

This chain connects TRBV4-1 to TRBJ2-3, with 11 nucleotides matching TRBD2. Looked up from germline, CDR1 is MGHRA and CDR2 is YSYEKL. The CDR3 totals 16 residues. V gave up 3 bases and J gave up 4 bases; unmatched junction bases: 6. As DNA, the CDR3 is TGCGCCAGCAGCCATTTAGCGGGAGGGGTGGCAGATACGCAGTATTTT. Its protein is CASSHLAGGVADTQYF.

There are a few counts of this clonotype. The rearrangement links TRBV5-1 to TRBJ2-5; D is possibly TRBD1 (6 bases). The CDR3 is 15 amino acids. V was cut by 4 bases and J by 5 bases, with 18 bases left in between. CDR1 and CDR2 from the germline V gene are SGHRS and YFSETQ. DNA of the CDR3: TGCGCCAGCAGCATGGGGCGGCTAGGACAGGAGACCCAGTACTTC. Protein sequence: CASSMGRLGQETQYF.

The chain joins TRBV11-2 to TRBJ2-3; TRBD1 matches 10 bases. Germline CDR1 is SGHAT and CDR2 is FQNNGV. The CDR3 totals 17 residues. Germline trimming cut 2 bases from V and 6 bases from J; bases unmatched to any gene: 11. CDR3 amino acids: CASSLLVPGQGVDTQYF. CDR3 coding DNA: TGTGCCAGCAGCTTACTCGTTCCCGGACAGGGGGTTGATACGCAGTATTTT.

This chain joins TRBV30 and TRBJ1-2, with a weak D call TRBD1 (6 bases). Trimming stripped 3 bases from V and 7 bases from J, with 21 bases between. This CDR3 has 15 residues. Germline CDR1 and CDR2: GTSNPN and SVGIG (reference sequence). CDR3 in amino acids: CAWSQGSGSVSGYTF. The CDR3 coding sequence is TGTGCCTGGAGCCAGGGGTCCGGTTCCGTATCTGGCTACACCTTC.